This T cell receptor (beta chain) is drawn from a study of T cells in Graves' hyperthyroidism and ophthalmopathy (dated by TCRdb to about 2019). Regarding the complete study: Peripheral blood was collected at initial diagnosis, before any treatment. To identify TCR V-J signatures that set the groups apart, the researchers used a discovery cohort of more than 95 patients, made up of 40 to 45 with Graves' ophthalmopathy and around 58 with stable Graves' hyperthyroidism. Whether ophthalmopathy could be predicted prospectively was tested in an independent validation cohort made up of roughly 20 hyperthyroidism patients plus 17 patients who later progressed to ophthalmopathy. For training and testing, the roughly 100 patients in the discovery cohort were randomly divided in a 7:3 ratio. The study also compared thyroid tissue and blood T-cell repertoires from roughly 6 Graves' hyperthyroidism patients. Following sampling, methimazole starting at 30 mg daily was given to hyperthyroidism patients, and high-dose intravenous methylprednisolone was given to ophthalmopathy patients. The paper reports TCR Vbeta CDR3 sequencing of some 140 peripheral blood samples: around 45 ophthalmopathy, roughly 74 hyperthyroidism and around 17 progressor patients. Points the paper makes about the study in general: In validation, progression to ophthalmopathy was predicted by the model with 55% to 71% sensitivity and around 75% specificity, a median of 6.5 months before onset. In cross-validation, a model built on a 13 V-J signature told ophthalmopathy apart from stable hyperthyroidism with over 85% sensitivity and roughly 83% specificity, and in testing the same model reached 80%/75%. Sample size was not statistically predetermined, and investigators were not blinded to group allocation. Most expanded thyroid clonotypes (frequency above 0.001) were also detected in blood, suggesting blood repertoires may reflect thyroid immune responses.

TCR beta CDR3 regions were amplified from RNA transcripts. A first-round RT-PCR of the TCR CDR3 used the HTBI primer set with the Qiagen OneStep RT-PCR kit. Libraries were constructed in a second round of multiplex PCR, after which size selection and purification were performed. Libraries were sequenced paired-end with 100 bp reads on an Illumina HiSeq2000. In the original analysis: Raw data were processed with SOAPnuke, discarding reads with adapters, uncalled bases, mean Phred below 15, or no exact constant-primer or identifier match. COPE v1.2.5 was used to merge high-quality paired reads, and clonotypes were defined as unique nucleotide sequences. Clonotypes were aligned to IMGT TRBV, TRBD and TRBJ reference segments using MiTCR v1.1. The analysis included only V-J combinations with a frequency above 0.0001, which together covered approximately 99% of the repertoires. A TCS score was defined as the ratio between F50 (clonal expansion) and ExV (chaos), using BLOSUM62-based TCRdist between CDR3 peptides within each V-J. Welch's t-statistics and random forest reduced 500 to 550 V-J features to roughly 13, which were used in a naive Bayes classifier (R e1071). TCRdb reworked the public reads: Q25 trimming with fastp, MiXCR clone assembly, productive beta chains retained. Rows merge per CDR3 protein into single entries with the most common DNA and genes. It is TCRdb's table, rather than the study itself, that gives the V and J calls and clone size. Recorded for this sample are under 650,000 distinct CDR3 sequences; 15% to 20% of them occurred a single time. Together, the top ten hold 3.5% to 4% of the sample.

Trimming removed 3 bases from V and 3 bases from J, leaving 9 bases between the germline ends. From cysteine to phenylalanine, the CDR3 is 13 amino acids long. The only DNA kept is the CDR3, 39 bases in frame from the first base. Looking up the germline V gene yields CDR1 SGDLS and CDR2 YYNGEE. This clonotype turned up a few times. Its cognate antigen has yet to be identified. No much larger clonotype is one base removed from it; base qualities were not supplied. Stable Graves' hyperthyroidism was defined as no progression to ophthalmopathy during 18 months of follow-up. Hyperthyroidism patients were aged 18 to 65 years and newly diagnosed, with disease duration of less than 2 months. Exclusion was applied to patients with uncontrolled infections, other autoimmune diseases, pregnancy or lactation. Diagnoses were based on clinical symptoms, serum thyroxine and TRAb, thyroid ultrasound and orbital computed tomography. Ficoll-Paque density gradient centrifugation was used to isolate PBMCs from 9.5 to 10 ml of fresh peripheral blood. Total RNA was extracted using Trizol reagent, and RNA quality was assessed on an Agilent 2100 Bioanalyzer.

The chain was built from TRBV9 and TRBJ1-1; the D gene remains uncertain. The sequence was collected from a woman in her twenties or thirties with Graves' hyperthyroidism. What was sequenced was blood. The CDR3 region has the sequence CASSARMDTEAFF. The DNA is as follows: TGTGCCAGCAGCGCCCGGATGGACACTGAAGCTTTCTTT.